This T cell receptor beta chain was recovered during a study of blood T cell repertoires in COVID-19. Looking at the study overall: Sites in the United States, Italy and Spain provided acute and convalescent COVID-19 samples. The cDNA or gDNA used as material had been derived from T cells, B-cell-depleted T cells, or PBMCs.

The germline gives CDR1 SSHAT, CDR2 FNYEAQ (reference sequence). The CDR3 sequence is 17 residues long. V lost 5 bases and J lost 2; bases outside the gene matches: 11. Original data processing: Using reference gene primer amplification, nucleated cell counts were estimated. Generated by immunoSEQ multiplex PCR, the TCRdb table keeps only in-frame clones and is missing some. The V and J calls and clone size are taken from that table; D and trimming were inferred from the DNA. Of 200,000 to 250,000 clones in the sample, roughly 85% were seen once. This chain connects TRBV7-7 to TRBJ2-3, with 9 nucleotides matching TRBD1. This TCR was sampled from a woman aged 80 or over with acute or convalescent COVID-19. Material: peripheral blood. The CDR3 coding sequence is TGTGCCAGCAGCCCATTCGCCGGGACAGGGATCACAGATACGCAGTATTTT. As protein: CASSPFAGTGITDTQYF.